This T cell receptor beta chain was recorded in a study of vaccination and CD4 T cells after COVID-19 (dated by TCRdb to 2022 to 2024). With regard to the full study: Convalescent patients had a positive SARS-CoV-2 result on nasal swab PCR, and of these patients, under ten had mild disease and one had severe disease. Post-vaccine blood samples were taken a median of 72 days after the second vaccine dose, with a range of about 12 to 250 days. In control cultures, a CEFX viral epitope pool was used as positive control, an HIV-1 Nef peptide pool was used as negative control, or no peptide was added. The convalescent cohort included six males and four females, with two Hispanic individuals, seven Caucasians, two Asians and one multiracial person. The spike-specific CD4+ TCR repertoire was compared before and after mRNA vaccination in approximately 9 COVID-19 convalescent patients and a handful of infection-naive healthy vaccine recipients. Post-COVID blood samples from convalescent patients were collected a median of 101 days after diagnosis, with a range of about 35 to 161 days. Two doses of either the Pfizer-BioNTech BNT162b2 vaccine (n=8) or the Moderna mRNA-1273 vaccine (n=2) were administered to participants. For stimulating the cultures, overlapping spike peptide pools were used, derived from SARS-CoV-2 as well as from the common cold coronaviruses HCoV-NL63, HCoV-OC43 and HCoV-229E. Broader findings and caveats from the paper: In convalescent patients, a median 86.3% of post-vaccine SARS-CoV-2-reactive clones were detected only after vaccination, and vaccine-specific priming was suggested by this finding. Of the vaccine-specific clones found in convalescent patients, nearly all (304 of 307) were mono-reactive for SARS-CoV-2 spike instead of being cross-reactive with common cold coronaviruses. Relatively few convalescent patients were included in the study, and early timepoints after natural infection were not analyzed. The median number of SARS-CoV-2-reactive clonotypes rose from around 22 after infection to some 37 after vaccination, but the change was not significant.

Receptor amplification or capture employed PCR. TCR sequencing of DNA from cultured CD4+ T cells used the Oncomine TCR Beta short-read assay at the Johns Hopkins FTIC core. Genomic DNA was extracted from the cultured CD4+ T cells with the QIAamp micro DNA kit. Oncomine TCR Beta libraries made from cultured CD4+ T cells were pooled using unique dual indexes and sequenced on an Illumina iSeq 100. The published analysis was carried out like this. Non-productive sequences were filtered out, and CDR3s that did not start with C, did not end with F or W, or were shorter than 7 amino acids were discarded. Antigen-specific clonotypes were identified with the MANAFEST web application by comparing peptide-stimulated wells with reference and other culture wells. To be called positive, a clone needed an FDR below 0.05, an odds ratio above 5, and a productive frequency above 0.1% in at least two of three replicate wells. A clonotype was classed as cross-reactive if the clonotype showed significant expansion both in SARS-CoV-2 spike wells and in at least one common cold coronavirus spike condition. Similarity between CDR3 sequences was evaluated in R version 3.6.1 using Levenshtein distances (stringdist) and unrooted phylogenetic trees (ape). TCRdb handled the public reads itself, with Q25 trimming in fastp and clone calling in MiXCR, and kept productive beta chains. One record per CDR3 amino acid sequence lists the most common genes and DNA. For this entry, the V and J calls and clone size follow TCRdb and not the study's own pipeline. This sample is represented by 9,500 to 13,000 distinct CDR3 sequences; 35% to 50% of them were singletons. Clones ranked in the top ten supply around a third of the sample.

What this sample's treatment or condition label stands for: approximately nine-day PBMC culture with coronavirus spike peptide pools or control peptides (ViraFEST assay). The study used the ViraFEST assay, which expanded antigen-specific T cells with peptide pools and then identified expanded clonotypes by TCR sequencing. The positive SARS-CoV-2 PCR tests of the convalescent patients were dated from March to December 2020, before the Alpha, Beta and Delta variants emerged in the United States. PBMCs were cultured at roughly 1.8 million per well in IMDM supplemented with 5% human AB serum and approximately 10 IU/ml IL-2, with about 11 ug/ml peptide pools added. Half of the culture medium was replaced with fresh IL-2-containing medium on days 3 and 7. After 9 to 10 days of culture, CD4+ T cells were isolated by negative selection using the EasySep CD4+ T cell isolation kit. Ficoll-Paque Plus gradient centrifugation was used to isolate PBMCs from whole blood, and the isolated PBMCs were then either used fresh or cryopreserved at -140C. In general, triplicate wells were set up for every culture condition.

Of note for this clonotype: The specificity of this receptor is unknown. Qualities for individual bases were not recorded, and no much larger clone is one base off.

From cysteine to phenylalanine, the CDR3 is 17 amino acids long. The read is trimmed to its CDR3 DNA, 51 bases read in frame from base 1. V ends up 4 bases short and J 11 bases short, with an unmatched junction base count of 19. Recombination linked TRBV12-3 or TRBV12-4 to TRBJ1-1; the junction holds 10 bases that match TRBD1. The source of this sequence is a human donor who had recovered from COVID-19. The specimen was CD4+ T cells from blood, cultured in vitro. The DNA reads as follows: TGTGCCAGCAGTTCCCGACAGGGGGCCCCATCAAGGGCGTTCGCTTTCTTT. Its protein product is CASSSRQGAPSRAFAFF.